The 32 T cell receptor beta chains below all came from one sample that was sequenced in a study of blood T cell repertoires in COVID-19 (TCRdb year 2020). To prepare the library, the immunoSEQ multiplex PCR assay was applied. Imported from immuneACCESS, the table was reduced by TCRdb to in-frame sequences with V and J called. These copies leave out some clones; in studies compared against another copy, an unresolved V gene accounts for under half, and the cause of the remainder is not known. A total of 70,000 or so clones appear in this sample, roughly 90% of them only once. The ten largest clonotypes hold 1.5% of the sample. Sequencing input: peripheral blood. Receptors originate from a man in his fifties with acute or convalescent COVID-19.

This clone has a single count. This chain's CDR3 is CASSPRRASNTGELFF. The CDR3 nucleotides are TGTGCCAGCAGCCCCCGCAGGGCTTCGAACACCGGGGAGCTGTTTTTT. The rearrangement links TRBV7-3 to TRBJ2-2, with D possibly TRBD1 on 5 matching bases. This CDR3 is built from 16 residues. Trimming stripped 5 bases from V and 0 bases from J, with 13 bases between. Per germline, CDR1 SGHTA and CDR2 FQGTGA.

This clone was seen a single time. V is TRBV6-5 and J is TRBJ1-5; D is unclear. The CDR3 runs 15 residues. Germline CDR1 reads MNHEY; CDR2 reads SVGAGI. The germline V and J ends were trimmed by 6 bases and 0 bases, with 12 bases remaining between them. CDR3 DNA sequence: TGTGCCAGCAGATCCGGGATTAATAGCAATCAGCCCCAGCATTTT. Translation gives CASRSGINSNQPQHF.

This clone was found once. The J gene is TRBJ1-1, the V gene TRBV11-2; no definite D call. V shed 5 bases and J shed 10 bases, with 8 bases lying between them. CDR3 length: 10 amino acids. Germline V gene lookup returns CDR1 SGHAT and CDR2 FQNNGV. The CDR3 loop is CASSELVAFF. CDR3 DNA: TGTGCCAGCAGCGAGCTTGTAGCTTTCTTT.

This sequence joins TRBV19 and TRBJ2-3; 12 bases are a match to TRBD2. Germline V gene data show CDR1 as LNHDA and CDR2 as SQIVND (reference sequence). The ends lost 7 bases at V and 6 bases at J; junction bases unmatched: 8. The CDR3 length is 15 residues. CDR3 sequence reads: CASTPTSGSWDTQYF. CDR3 DNA sequence: TGTGCCAGTACTCCGACTAGCGGGAGCTGGGATACGCAGTATTTT.

The chain employs TRBV10-3 and TRBJ2-6; TRBD1 agrees at 7 bases. Looked up from germline, CDR1 is ENHRY and CDR2 is SYGVKD. V lost 2 bases and J lost 0; bases outside the gene matches: 7. The CDR3 covers 18 residues. CDR3: CAISENDRVPSGANVLTF. CDR3 nucleotides: TGTGCCATCAGTGAGAATGACAGGGTCCCCTCTGGGGCCAACGTCCTGACTTTC.

The chain links TRBV5-8 to TRBJ1-1; 7 bases agree with TRBD1. The CDR3 length is 15 residues. Per germline, CDR1 SGHTS and CDR2 YDEGEE. The trim removed 5 bases at V and 3 bases at J, leaving 10 bases unmatched. CDR3 in DNA: TGTGCCAGCAGAGCTCCCGACAGGGATTACACTGAAGCTTTCTTT. Amino acids: CASRAPDRDYTEAFF.

V gene TRBV18 combines with J gene TRBJ1-4; D uncertain. The CDR3 totals 13 residues. Germline CDR1 KGHSH, CDR2 LQKENI. V lost 0 bases to trimming and J lost 8 bases, with 7 bases between them. For the CDR3, the DNA is TGTGCCAGCTCACCACCCCAGTCCGAAAAACTGTTTTTT. Its translation: CASSPPQSEKLFF.

CDR3 amino acids: CAARLGASGELFF. The CDR3, as DNA: TGTGCCGCCCGGCTGGGGGCGTCCGGGGAGCTGTTTTTT. J is TRBJ2-2 and V is TRBV5-5; D perhaps matches TRBD1 (6 bases). This CDR3 contains 13 residues. V was cut by 10 bases and J by 6 bases, with 16 bases left in between. Germline V gene lookup returns CDR1 SGHKS and CDR2 YYEKEE (reference sequence).

This rearrangement joins TRBV5-1 to TRBJ2-1; D perhaps matches TRBD2 (5 bases). The CDR3 is made up of 13 amino acids. Germline CDR1 is SGHRS and CDR2 is YFSETQ. Trimming cost V 2 bases and J 7 bases, with 10 bases left between them. The CDR3 bases are TGCGCCAGCAGCTTCCGGACTGTGAATGAGCAGTTCTTC. It is translated as CASSFRTVNEQFF.

The rearrangement joins TRBV27 to TRBJ1-2; 10 bases map to TRBD1. Germline CDR1 MNHEY, CDR2 SMNVEV (reference sequence). The CDR3 length is 14 residues. The V and J ends lost 6 bases and 2 bases, in that order; junction bases with no gene match: 3. The CDR3, as DNA: TGTGCCAGCAGACGACAGGGGGCCAACTATGGCTACACCTTC. Amino acids: CASRRQGANYGYTF.

This sequence joins TRBV6-6 and TRBJ2-7; TRBD1 matches 7 bases. The germline CDR1 and CDR2 sequences are MNHNY and SVGAGI (reference sequence). The CDR3 is 12 residues long. J lost 2 bases, V lost 10 bases, and 5 bases had no gene match. DNA for the CDR3: TGTGCCACGGGACAGTCCACCTACGAGCAGTACTTC. It codes for CATGQSTYEQYF.

The CDR3 coding sequence is TGTGCCAGCTCAGCAAGCGAGGACACTGAAGCTTTCTTT. This translates into CASSASEDTEAFF. This chain joins TRBV18 and TRBJ1-1, with unresolved D. Trimming stripped 5 bases from V and 3 bases from J, with 10 bases between. This CDR3 is 13 amino acids long. Germline V gene sequence: CDR1 KGHSH, CDR2 LQKENI.

The chain links TRBV9 to TRBJ2-7; 14 bases map to TRBD2. V was clipped by 4 bases and J by 5 bases; unmatched bases: 8. From germline, CDR1 is SGDLS and CDR2 YYNGEE. This CDR3 spans 16 amino acids. Here the CDR3 reads CASSYRGTSGSDEQYF. DNA for the CDR3: TGTGCCAGCAGCTACCGAGGGACTAGCGGGAGTGACGAGCAGTACTTC.

This chain links TRBV20-1 with TRBJ1-1, with D hard to call. This CDR3 is built from 10 residues. Trimming cost V 3 bases and J 6 bases, with 5 bases left between them. Germline V gene data show CDR1 as DFQATT and CDR2 as SNEGSKA (reference sequence). This CDR3 reads CSASRAEAFF. In nucleotides, the CDR3 is TGCAGTGCTAGCCGCGCTGAAGCTTTCTTT.

On this clone: At one end the junction does not follow the germline gene, possibly because of a read error. This sequence joins TRBV19 and TRBJ2-1, with 8 bases that match TRBD1. The germline V gene has CDR1 LNHDA and CDR2 SQIVND (reference sequence). The CDR3 sequence is 15 residues long. The CDR3 DNA is TGTGCAAGTAGTGGGGGGCAGGGGGCACCCAATGAGCAGTTCTTC. It translates to CASSGGQGAPNEQFF.

This rearrangement joins TRBV2 to TRBJ2-2; 8 nucleotides agree with TRBD1. Germline CDR1 SNHLY, CDR2 FYNNEI. CDR3 size: 15 residues. The V segment lost 7 bases and the J segment 6 bases; nucleotides outside the gene matches: 10. CDR3 bases: TGTGCCAGCACCGAAGGACAGGGCTTGCCCGGGGAGCTGTTTTTT. Protein product: CASTEGQGLPGELFF.

This chain joins TRBV27 and TRBJ2-7; 8 positions agree with TRBD1. The CDR3 has 14 residues. Per germline, CDR1 MNHEY and CDR2 SMNVEV (reference sequence). The ends lost 8 bases at V and 3 bases at J; junction bases unmatched: 9. The CDR3 DNA reads TGTGCCAGCGCTTGGACAGGGACGGGCTACGAGCAGTACTTC. This codes for CASAWTGTGYEQYF.

The V gene is TRBV30, the J gene TRBJ2-1, with TRBD1 as a possible D gene (5 bases). Per the germline V gene, CDR1 is GTSNPN and CDR2 is SVGIG (reference sequence). The CDR3 covers 14 residues. V was cut by 0 bases and J by 7 bases, with 13 bases left in between. DNA for the CDR3: TGTGCCTGGAGTGTCCAGGGATTTTTTAATGAGCAGTTCTTC. Translation: CAWSVQGFFNEQFF.

The gene calls are TRBV27 and TRBJ1-2; no clear D. Germline V gene data show CDR1 as MNHEY and CDR2 as SMNVEV (reference sequence). This CDR3 contains 13 residues. Trimming shortened V by 2 bases and J by 2 bases, and 6 bases separated the two germline ends. For the CDR3, the DNA is TGTGCCAGCAGTTTAAGAGGGAACTATGGCTACACCTTC. Encoded protein: CASSLRGNYGYTF.

The rearrangement uses TRBV4-3 and TRBJ1-1; TRBD1 aligns across 7 bases. Germline lookup yields CDR1 LGHNA and CDR2 YSLEER. The CDR3 loop spans 16 amino acids. Losses at the gene ends were 1 base for V and 5 bases for J; bases not matched to a gene: 10. The DNA for the CDR3 is TGCGCCAGCAGCCAAGGGAGAACAGGGGTGGGAACTGAAGCTTTCTTT. Translating gives CASSQGRTGVGTEAFF.

V gene TRBV19 combines with J gene TRBJ2-2, with 12 bases that match TRBD1. CDR1 is LNHDA, CDR2 SQIVND, per germline (reference sequence). Germline trimming cut 8 bases from V and 4 bases from J; bases unmatched to any gene: 5. This CDR3 has 15 residues. The CDR3 nucleotides are TGTGCCAGTGGGACAGGGGGCTCTGGCACCGGGGAGCTGTTTTTT. Amino acid sequence: CASGTGGSGTGELFF.

V and J are TRBV4-1 and TRBJ2-3, with a weak D call TRBD2 (5 bases). The CDR3 consists of 18 residues. Trimming removed 0 bases from V and 3 bases from J, with 19 bases in between. Looked up from germline, CDR1 is MGHRA and CDR2 is YSYEKL. The chain's CDR3 is CASSQDGLAGSFTDTQYF. In DNA form, the CDR3 reads TGCGCCAGCAGCCAAGATGGCCTAGCCGGTTCTTTTACAGATACGCAGTATTTT.

The chain links TRBV30 to TRBJ2-7; tentatively, D is TRBD2 (6 bases). The germline V and J ends were trimmed by 8 bases and 4 bases, with 24 bases remaining between them. Germline assignment: CDR1 GTSNPN and CDR2 SVGIG (reference sequence). This CDR3 contains 15 residues. CDR3 sequence (DNA): TGTGCCGGAAGTCCGGGAATTGGGGGGTTTTACGAGCAGTACTTC. This codes for CAGSPGIGGFYEQYF.

The V gene is TRBV5-1, the J gene TRBJ1-1, with D tentatively TRBD1 (5 bases). The CDR3 consists of 13 residues. Germline assignment: CDR1 SGHRS and CDR2 YFSETQ. V shed 7 bases and J shed 2 bases, with 12 bases lying between them. CDR3 amino acids: CASGGTANTEAFF. In nucleotides, the CDR3 is TGCGCCAGCGGCGGGACGGCAAACACTGAAGCTTTCTTT.

This chain uses TRBV15 with TRBJ2-3; the D is unclear. The CDR3 is 14 amino acids. V lost 1 base and J lost 1, with 6 bases in between. Germline loops: CDR1 LNHNV, CDR2 YYDKDF (reference sequence). As DNA, the CDR3 is TGTGCCACCAGCAGAGCCCAGGGCACAGATACGCAGTATTTT. Translating it yields CATSRAQGTDTQYF.

This chain connects TRBV7-9 to TRBJ2-1; 13 positions match TRBD2. The CDR3 is made up of 14 amino acids. The V gene end was trimmed by 5 bases and the J gene end by 6 bases; junction bases not matched to a gene: 1. Germline-derived CDR1 and CDR2 are SEHNR and FQNEAQ (reference sequence). CDR3: CASSRTSGGNEQFF. The CDR3 DNA sequence: TGTGCCAGCAGCCGGACTAGCGGGGGCAATGAGCAGTTCTTC.

In nucleotides, the CDR3 is TGTGCCAGCAGCGTAGGGGACAGGGGCTACGAGCAGTACTTC. It is translated as CASSVGDRGYEQYF. The V and J genes are TRBV9 and TRBJ2-7, with 10 positions matching TRBD1. CDR3 length: 14 residues. Germline CDR1 and CDR2: SGDLS and YYNGEE. V was clipped by 0 bases and J by 3 bases; unmatched bases: 0.

This clone came up once. CDR3 DNA sequence: TGTGCCACCAGTGATGCCGGTGGGGCGCACGAGCAGTACGTC. Its protein product is CATSDAGGAHEQYV. This sequence joins TRBV24-1 and TRBJ2-7; D perhaps matches TRBD1 (5 bases). The CDR3 totals 14 residues. The V end lost 3 bases, the J end lost 5 bases, and 13 bases lay between the germline ends. Germline CDR1 is KGHDR and CDR2 is SFDVKD.

V gene TRBV28 combines with J gene TRBJ2-3; 10 bases match TRBD2. V trimming: 6 bases; J trimming: 7 bases; junction bases outside the gene matches: 7. The CDR3 covers 14 residues. CDR1 and CDR2 from the germline V gene are MDHEN and SYDVKM. This CDR3 reads CASSPAGGPNTQYF. The CDR3 bases are TGTGCCAGCAGCCCAGCGGGAGGGCCTAATACGCAGTATTTT. Full variable domain (rest looked up from reference TRBV28 and TRBJ2-3): DVKVTQSSRYLVKRTGEKVFLECVQDMDHENMFWYRQDPGLGLRLIYFSYDVKMKEKGDIPEGYSVSREKKERFSLILESASTNQTSMYLCASSPAGGPNTQYFGPGTRLTVL.

The chain is built from TRBV30 and TRBJ2-6, with 10 bases that match TRBD1. The CDR3 covers 20 residues. The V gene's germline CDR1 is GTSNPN and CDR2 SVGIG (reference sequence). V dropped 0 bases and J dropped 0; count of bases not matched to a gene: 11. CDR3 in DNA: TGTGCCTGGAGTGTACTCTATGTGCGGACAGGGGGCTCTGGGGCCAACGTCCTGACTTTC. Encoded protein: CAWSVLYVRTGGSGANVLTF.

This clone was counted once. The V call is TRBV15, the J call TRBJ2-7; 12 positions match TRBD1. Germline V lookup: CDR1 LNHNV, CDR2 YYDKDF (reference sequence). The ends lost 8 bases at V and 3 bases at J; junction bases unmatched: 2. The CDR3 length is 13 residues. The CDR3 nucleotides read TGTGCCACCGGGACAGGGGGCGTCTACGAGCAGTACTTC. Translation gives CATGTGGVYEQYF.

This chain's CDR3 is CASSVTWQGETQYF. The CDR3 nucleotides read TGTGCCAGCAGCGTAACTTGGCAGGGGGAGACCCAGTACTTC. The chain recombines TRBV9 with TRBJ2-5, with D tentatively TRBD1 (6 bases). The germline gives CDR1 SGDLS, CDR2 YYNGEE. The CDR3 spans 14 residues. Trimming took 1 base from V and 5 from J, leaving 12 bases between them.